These 12 T cell receptor beta chains were all obtained from the same sample, sequenced in a study of T cell responses to AZD1222 COVID-19 vaccine. TCRdb keeps only in-frame clones here, not all; method: immunoSEQ multiplex PCR. The table has 150,000 to 200,000 clones, 85% to 95% seen once. This specimen was peripheral blood, taken 28 days after the second AZD1222 dose. The source is an adult who received the AZD1222 COVID-19 vaccine.

The chain has TRBV3-1 (or the pseudogene TRBV3-2) and TRBJ1-3; no clear D. The length of the CDR3 is 16 residues. Trimming took 3 bases from V and 0 from J, leaving 12 bases between them. The germline CDR1 and CDR2 sequences are LGHDT and YNNKEL (reference sequence). DNA for the CDR3: TGTGCCAGCAGCCACGAGGCCTCAGTCTCTGGAAACACCATATATTTT. Residues: CASSHEASVSGNTIYF.

This sequence joins TRBV2 and TRBJ1-5; D may be TRBD1 (6 bases). This CDR3 is built from 14 residues. The germline V gene has CDR1 SNHLY and CDR2 FYNNEI. V lost 9 bases to trimming and J lost 3 bases, with 15 bases between them. CDR3: CASAPGGPNQPQHF. CDR3 DNA sequence: TGTGCCAGTGCCCCCGGGGGCCCCAATCAGCCCCAGCATTTT.

The chain carries TRBV19 and TRBJ1-4, with D possibly being TRBD1 (6 bases). V was cut by 6 bases and J by 7 bases, with 18 bases left in between. The length of the CDR3 is 15 residues. Per germline, CDR1 LNHDA and CDR2 SQIVND (reference sequence). As DNA, the CDR3 is TGTGCCAGTAGATACCTTCAGGGGCGCGGTGAAAAACTGTTTTTT. It specifies CASRYLQGRGEKLFF.

The rearrangement uses TRBV6-5 and TRBJ1-4; D perhaps matches TRBD1 (6 bases). Deletions cut 7 bases from V and 3 bases from J, with 12 bases between. The CDR3 sequence is 14 residues long. CDR1 and CDR2 (germline): MNHEY, SVGAGI. CDR3 nucleotide sequence: TGTGCCAGCAAGGGGGGGTCGCCTAATGAAAAACTGTTTTTT. It yields the protein CASKGGSPNEKLFF.

The V gene is TRBV11-2, the J gene TRBJ2-7, with D unresolved. The germline V gene encodes CDR1 SGHAT and CDR2 FQNNGV. This CDR3 has 13 amino acids. With 2 bases removed from V and 6 bases from J, the gap between germline ends came to 11 bases. Here the CDR3 DNA reads TGTGCCAGCAGCTTAACCCCAACTACCGAGCAGTACTTC. Protein: CASSLTPTTEQYF.

The rearrangement uses TRBV5-1 and TRBJ1-2; the D gene is possibly TRBD1 (5 bases). The length of the CDR3 is 14 residues. CDR1 is SGHRS, CDR2 YFSETQ, per germline. The V end lost 1 base, the J end lost 5 bases, and 12 bases lay between the germline ends. The CDR3 protein is CASSLSDSGYGYTF. The CDR3 DNA sequence: TGCGCCAGCAGCTTGAGTGACAGTGGGTATGGCTACACCTTC.

The chain employs TRBV5-6 and TRBJ2-7; D gene unclear. The V end lost 1 base, the J end lost 3 bases, and 14 bases lay between the germline ends. This CDR3 has 15 residues. Germline V gives CDR1 SGHDT, CDR2 YYEEEE. CDR3 in DNA: TGTGCCAGCAGCTTGATCTGGCAATCGGACTACGAGCAGTACTTC. Protein: CASSLIWQSDYEQYF.

This rearrangement joins TRBV6-6 to TRBJ1-1, with D possibly being TRBD1 (6 bases). CDR3 length: 15 residues. Germline CDR1 and CDR2: MNHNY and SVGAGI (reference sequence). V was shortened by 5 bases and J by 4 bases, with 17 bases between the two germline ends. The CDR3 protein is CASSPRGGAITEAFF. CDR3 coding DNA: TGTGCCAGCAGTCCCCGTGGGGGGGCGATCACTGAAGCTTTCTTT.

The genes are TRBV5-1 and TRBJ1-1; D call uncertain. Trimming took 2 bases from V and 8 from J, leaving 10 bases between them. Germline V gene lookup returns CDR1 SGHRS and CDR2 YFSETQ. The CDR3 covers 12 residues. CDR3: CASSLEGYEAFF. The CDR3 nucleotides are TGCGCCAGCAGCTTAGAGGGTTACGAAGCTTTCTTT.

The CDR3 DNA is TGTGCCAGCTCCCCTGGTTTGGGTGAAGCTTTCTTT. It translates to CASSPGLGEAFF. The chain is built from TRBV6-5 and TRBJ1-1; D gene unclear. The germline V gene encodes CDR1 MNHEY and CDR2 SVGAGI. CDR3 size: 12 residues. V lost 8 bases and J lost 7, with 14 bases in between.

This sequence joins TRBV5-1 and TRBJ1-2; D perhaps matches TRBD1 (6 bases). Germline V gives CDR1 SGHRS, CDR2 YFSETQ. The CDR3 consists of 15 residues. Trimming took 0 bases from V and 8 from J, leaving 17 bases between them. The CDR3 loop reads CASSLETGSASGYTF. The CDR3 coding sequence is TGCGCCAGCAGCTTGGAAACAGGGAGCGCCTCGGGCTACACCTTC. The full variable domain, completed using reference TRBV5-1 and TRBJ1-2, is KAGVTQTPRYLIKTRGQQVTLSCSPISGHRSVSWYQQTPGQGLQFLFEYFSETQRNKGNFPGRFSGRQFSNSRSEMNVSTLELGDSALYLCASSLETGSASGYTFGSGTRLTVV.

The chain has TRBV25-1 and TRBJ2-4; TRBD2 aligns across 11 bases. V dropped 4 bases and J dropped 7; count of bases not matched to a gene: 6. This CDR3 has 15 residues. The germline V gene has CDR1 MGHDK and CDR2 SYGVNS. CDR3 sequence: CASSVPSSGGNIQYF. DNA of the CDR3: TGTGCCAGCAGTGTCCCCTCTAGCGGGGGGAACATTCAGTACTTC.